This record looks at one T cell receptor (beta chain) sequence and its context. This sample stems from a study of CD8 T cells in ankylosing spondylitis. In TCRdb, the 5' RACE reads were re-called with MiXCR into one record per CDR3 protein. The sample yields a few hundred thousand distinct CDR3 sequences, more than 20% seen once. The ends were cut back, 6 bases at V and 5 bases at J, with 16 bases in the middle. This CDR3 comprises 13 residues. Germline V gene data show CDR1 as SQVTM and CDR2 as ANQGSEA. The chain joins TRBV29-1 to TRBJ1-2; possible D gene TRBD1, 5 bases. Material for sequencing was blood, either unsorted or a sorted T cell fraction (not recorded which). The TCR originated in a male donor with ankylosing spondylitis or in good health (not recorded which). CDR3 residues: CSVTPGTGYGYTF. The CDR3, as DNA: TGCAGCGTGACCCCCGGGACGGGTTATGGCTACACCTTC. The full variable domain, its missing parts supplied by reference TRBV29-1 and TRBJ1-2, is SAVISQKPSRDICQRGTSLTIQCQVDSQVTMMFWYRQQPGQSLTLIATANQGSEATYESGFVIDKFPISRPNLTFSTLTVSNMSPEDSSIYLCSVTPGTGYGYTFGSGTRLTVV.